This T cell receptor (beta chain) originates from a study of T cell repertoires in cytomegalovirus infection. CDR1 and CDR2 (germline): SEHNR, FQNEAQ (reference sequence). This CDR3 is built from 14 residues. V dropped 8 bases and J dropped 0; count of bases not matched to a gene: 5. TCRdb re-derived calls from the reads in MiXCR, one entry per CDR3 protein. The table has approximately 470,000 distinct CDR3 sequences, roughly 43% seen once. A note on this clonotype: Its antigen is as yet unknown.

This chain uses TRBV7-9 with TRBJ1-1, with TRBD1 identical over 8 bases. Specimen: cultured PBMCs, collected from culture after CMV antigen stimulation. The TCR originated in a human donor in good health (CMV status not recorded). Some clones in this sample may be carry-over from other donors' samples. The CDR3 is CASAGTGLNTEAFF. The CDR3 region has the DNA TGTGCCAGCGCTGGGACAGGATTGAACACTGAAGCTTTCTTT.